These T cell receptor beta chains were read from a single sample in a study of shared clonotypes between healthy human individuals. Using immunoSEQ multiplex PCR, the repertoire was profiled, and TCRdb retains in-frame clones only, with some absent. The sample lists 2 million to 2.5 million clones; roughly 92% were seen once. Sequenced: naive CD4+ T cells from PBMCs. The receptors come from a man aged 18 to 29 in good health. Some clones in this sample may be carry-over from other donors' samples. Each CDR3 is given without its conserved first and last residue. The D gene is left open where the match is weak.

J gene	V gene	D gene	CDR3 protein
TRBJ2-3	TRBV7-3	TRBD1	ASSLVGTGGVSDTQY
TRBJ2-1	TRBV9	NA	ASSPRGASAYNEQF
TRBJ2-3	TRBV9	TRBD2	ASSVLAGGPGDTQY
TRBJ2-3	TRBV7-2	NA	ASSPAGRAVGRDTQY
TRBJ2-3	TRBV5-1	NA	ASSPGSTDTQY
TRBJ2-5	TRBV6-6	TRBD1	ASSYRYRGDETQY
TRBJ2-2	TRBV7-7	NA	ASSPDTGELF
TRBJ1-1	TRBV5-1	NA	ASKYQGGATEAF
TRBJ2-6	TRBV7-6	NA	ASTPELVLSSGANVLT
TRBJ2-2	TRBV27	TRBD1	ASSPGTGVTGELF
TRBJ2-2	TRBV7-8	NA	ASSRAGGTGELF
TRBJ1-2	TRBV6-5	TRBD1	ASGTGQANYGYT
TRBJ2-1	TRBV5-5	TRBD1	ASRDRGMGYEQF
TRBJ2-5	TRBV5-1	NA	ASSFDGIQETQY
TRBJ1-4	TRBV5-6	NA	ASSSDRPPNEKLF
TRBJ2-2	TRBV28	TRBD1	ASRWRTGSNTGELF
TRBJ2-1	TRBV2	NA	ASSEILPGSYNEQF
TRBJ2-4	TRBV28	NA	ASRPLTSAKNIQY
TRBJ2-7	TRBV9	TRBD2	ASSVVSGTSGRKGHEQY
TRBJ1-2	TRBV9	TRBD1	ASSTDRGVPHT
TRBJ2-7	TRBV6-1	NA	ASSFQGLYEQY
NA	TRBV6-1	NA	ASSEREPGLSYEQY
TRBJ2-7	TRBV5-4	TRBD2	ASSLSGSRYEQY
TRBJ2-7	TRBV6-5	TRBD1	ASSPGQGPYYEQY
TRBJ2-1	TRBV6-5	TRBD2	ASRDRGGPYNEQF
TRBJ1-5	TRBV7-2	NA	ASSLARWGGRDNQPQH
TRBJ1-5	TRBV7-6	NA	ASSQSTDQPQH
TRBJ2-6	TRBV19	NA	ASSIGRGLSGANVLT
TRBJ2-7	TRBV6-5	TRBD2	ASSFKAGEGYEQY
TRBJ1-2	TRBV6-5	NA	ASRKDGLESYT
TRBJ2-7	TRBV27	NA	ASRVDFRGEQY
TRBJ2-5	TRBV2	NA	ASSDQETQY
TRBJ2-7	TRBV11-1	TRBD2	ASSLGLAGAPSYEQY
TRBJ1-2	TRBV28	NA	ASSTDPTGLYGYT
TRBJ2-7	TRBV28	NA	ASSSQQDYEQY
TRBJ2-3	TRBV29-1	NA	SVRLGQGWATDTQY
TRBJ2-2	TRBV9	NA	ASSVSPGDYTGELF